These T cell receptor beta chains were read from a single sample in a study of post-analysis software for immune sequencing data. Each CDR3 protein gets one entry after TCRdb re-called the PCR reads with MiXCR. The table shows about 540,000 distinct CDR3 sequences, with around a third occurring only once. Sequencing was carried out using blood. All receptors derive from a girl aged 2 to 17 with multiple sclerosis. CDR3s include the opening cysteine and the closing phenylalanine or tryptophan. Fields, in order: CDR3 DNA, CDR3 protein, clone size, D gene, J gene, V gene. The D gene is left open where the match is weak. The size field is filled for only some rows; it gives once, few, many or a size class.

DNA: TGCGCCAGCAGGAGGGCAGATTCCACAGATACGCAGTATTTT; CDR3: CASRRADSTDTQYF; size: NA; D: NA; J: TRBJ2-3; V: TRBV5-1
DNA: TGTGCCACCAGTGATGTGGTGGGAGAGACCCAGTACTTC; CDR3: CATSDVVGETQYF; size: NA; D: NA; J: TRBJ2-5; V: TRBV24-1
DNA: TGTGCCAGCTCACCACGAGTCGGACAAGAGACCCAGTACTTC; CDR3: CASSPRVGQETQYF; size: many; D: NA; J: TRBJ2-5; V: TRBV18
DNA: TGCGCCAGCAGCGTACCGACAGGGTTTGGGGCCAACGTCCTGACTTTC; CDR3: CASSVPTGFGANVLTF; size: NA; D: TRBD1; J: TRBJ2-6; V: TRBV5-1
DNA: TGCAGTGCTAGGGACCGGGGTCTATGGACCAAAAACATTCAGTACTTC; CDR3: CSARDRGLWTKNIQYF; size: NA; D: NA; J: TRBJ2-4; V: TRBV20-1
DNA: TGTGCCACCAGTGATTTAACGGGGGATGGCTACACCTTC; CDR3: CATSDLTGDGYTF; size: NA; D: NA; J: TRBJ1-2; V: TRBV24-1
DNA: TGTGCCACCCGTACGGGACAAGATAACTATGGCTACACCTTC; CDR3: CATRTGQDNYGYTF; size: NA; D: NA; J: TRBJ1-2; V: TRBV15
DNA: TGCAGCGTTGACCGGGACAGGGTCACAGATACGCAGTATTTT; CDR3: CSVDRDRVTDTQYF; size: NA; D: TRBD1; J: TRBJ2-3; V: TRBV29-1
DNA: TGCGCCAGCAGCCAAGATGGGCTAGCGGGGGGGCGGGGTGCCTACAATGAGCAGTTCTTC; CDR3: CASSQDGLAGGRGAYNEQFF; size: few; D: TRBD2; J: TRBJ2-1; V: TRBV4-1
DNA: TGTGCCATCAGTGAGTCGGCTAGCGGGGCAGCGAACACCGGGGAGCTGTTTTTT; CDR3: CAISESASGAANTGELFF; size: NA; D: TRBD2; J: TRBJ2-2; V: TRBV10-3
DNA: TGTGCCAGCAGCCAAGTGGGCTTAGAGCAGTTCTTC; CDR3: CASSQVGLEQFF; size: NA; D: NA; J: TRBJ2-1; V: TRBV3-1
DNA: TGTGCCAGCAGTTACACAGGGTTGAGCACAGATACGCAGTATTTT; CDR3: CASSYTGLSTDTQYF; size: NA; D: NA; J: TRBJ2-3; V: TRBV7-3
DNA: TGTGCCAGCAGCTCAACCCCCCTTGGGGAGCAGTTCTTC; CDR3: CASSSTPLGEQFF; size: many; D: NA; J: TRBJ2-1; V: TRBV7-2
DNA: TGTGCCGGCAGCTTTAGCGGGGGGGCCGCAGATACGCAGTATTTT; CDR3: CAGSFSGGAADTQYF; size: NA; D: TRBD2; J: TRBJ2-3; V: TRBV5-6
DNA: TGCGCCAGCAGGATGGAGGAAGGGATGCGTGGCTACACCTTC; CDR3: CASRMEEGMRGYTF; size: few; D: NA; J: TRBJ1-2; V: TRBV5-1
DNA: TGTGCCAGCAGCCAAGATTACAATCAGCCCCAGCATTTT; CDR3: CASSQDYNQPQHF; size: NA; D: NA; J: TRBJ1-5; V: TRBV3-1
DNA: TGCGCCAGCAGCCCAGAGGGAAATGAGCAGTTCTTC; CDR3: CASSPEGNEQFF; size: many; D: NA; J: TRBJ2-1; V: TRBV5-1
DNA: TGTGCCAGCAACAGGGGCCCTAACACTGAAGCTTTCTTT; CDR3: CASNRGPNTEAFF; size: few; D: TRBD1; J: TRBJ1-1; V: TRBV6-2/TRBV6-3
DNA: TGTGCCAGCAGTGAATCTATCGGGCTACCCCAGCATTTT; CDR3: CASSESIGLPQHF; size: few; D: NA; J: TRBJ1-5; V: TRBV6-1
DNA: TGCAGTGCTAGAGTGGGGGCAGATACGCAGTATTTT; CDR3: CSARVGADTQYF; size: NA; D: NA; J: TRBJ2-3; V: TRBV20-1
DNA: TGTGCCAGCAGTTCGTCCCAGTTCCAAGAGACCCAGTACTTC; CDR3: CASSSSQFQETQYF; size: once; D: NA; J: TRBJ2-5; V: TRBV12-3/TRBV12-4
DNA: TGCAGTGCTAGAGACTTTGGGACGAGCACAGATACGCAGTATTTT; CDR3: CSARDFGTSTDTQYF; size: NA; D: NA; J: TRBJ2-3; V: TRBV20-1
DNA: TGTGCCATCAGTGAGTCGTTGGACTATGGCTACACCTTC; CDR3: CAISESLDYGYTF; size: few; D: NA; J: TRBJ1-2; V: TRBV10-3
DNA: TGTGCCAGCAGCTTAGATGGGCCTCCTCTGAGAGGGGCCAACGTCCTGACTTTC; CDR3: CASSLDGPPLRGANVLTF; size: NA; D: NA; J: TRBJ2-6; V: TRBV7-8
DNA: TGTGCCAGCAGCTTCTTGCGGGGGTACAATGAGCAGTTCTTC; CDR3: CASSFLRGYNEQFF; size: many; D: TRBD2; J: TRBJ2-1; V: TRBV5-6
DNA: TGTGCCAGATGGGGGGATGGGACTAACGCCGATACGCAGTATTTT; CDR3: CARWGDGTNADTQYF; size: few; D: TRBD2; J: TRBJ2-3; V: TRBV10-3
DNA: TGTGCCAGCCATGGGCAGGGCGGCTATGGCTACACCTTC; CDR3: CASHGQGGYGYTF; size: few; D: NA; J: TRBJ1-2; V: TRBV7-2
DNA: TGTGCCAGCAGCTTGTCCTGGGGGCGGGTTTACGAGCAGTACTTC; CDR3: CASSLSWGRVYEQYF; size: NA; D: NA; J: TRBJ2-7; V: TRBV5-6
DNA: TGCAGTGCTAGTTTTGGTTCGGCGGGGGGGCCAGAGACCCAGTACTTC; CDR3: CSASFGSAGGPETQYF; size: many; D: TRBD2; J: TRBJ2-5; V: TRBV20-1